This TCR beta chain was sequenced for a study of blood T cell repertoires in COVID-19. Across the study: Researchers got acute and convalescent COVID-19 samples from the United States, Italy and Spain. Sources were T cells, B-cell-depleted T cells, or PBMCs; the material itself was cDNA or gDNA.

Original data processing: Amplification from reference gene primers served as the basis for estimated nucleated cell counts. Profiled with immunoSEQ multiplex PCR; TCRdb holds only in-frame clones, not every one. Clonal size and the V and J genes are those of that table, whereas D and trimming came from the DNA. The sample carries a few hundred thousand clones, about nine tenths recorded once. The clonotype was recovered from a man aged 18 to 29 with active or convalescent COVID-19. Material for sequencing was peripheral blood.

CDR3 sequence: CASSPQGNQPQHF. DNA for the CDR3: TGTGCCAGCAGTCCACAGGGAAATCAGCCCCAGCATTTT. This chain links TRBV6-2 or TRBV6-3 with TRBJ1-5; possible D gene TRBD1, 6 bases. Germline V CDR1 and CDR2: MNHEY, SVGEGT. This CDR3 contains 13 residues. Trimming removed 5 bases from V and 4 bases from J, with 9 bases in between.